This TCR beta chain was captured in a study of shared clonotypes between healthy human individuals (dated by TCRdb to about 2020). Turning to the overall study: Three men and a couple of women, aged 18 to 49 years, made up the cohort. For each donor, three plates each were used for CD4 naive and CD4 memory, two plates were used for CD8 naive, and one plate was used for CD8 memory. The study deeply sequenced blood TCR repertoires of 5 or 6 healthy adults to estimate repertoire size and the extent of clonotype sharing between individuals. Different laboratories and diverse techniques were used to prepare libraries and sequence TCR repertoires, to increase sequencing depth and limit assay-specific biases. Between about 0.9 and 10 billion PBMCs per donor were obtained by leukapheresis.

Unmatched junction bases come to 3, with V trimmed by 2 bases and J by 2 bases. Via the germline V gene, CDR1 is SGHTA and CDR2 FQGNSA. From the cysteine up to the phenylalanine, the CDR3 has a length of 15 residues. Here the CDR3 DNA is all that survives: 45 bases in frame from base 1. Using the deep immunoSEQ assay, multiplex PCR amplified TCR CDR3 regions from genomic DNA. Extracted genomic DNA from each cell subset was spread evenly across all wells of several immunoSEQ 96-well plates, with each plate serving as a replicate. For sorted subsets, around 200 ng genomic DNA, equal to 30,000 or so T cell genomes, was loaded into each replicate PCR. The purified libraries were quantified using a Qubit 3.0 fluorometer, sized with a Bioanalyzer 2100, and then quantified again using the KAPA Library Quantification kit. Each immunoSEQ 96-well plate was sequenced on its own single-read 150-cycle Illumina NextSeq 550 flow cell. In the source study's methods: Because the immunoSEQ output held only junctional sequences and lacked quality scores, the filtering could not match the filtering applied to full-length reads. To assign V/J genes and CDR3, sequences were annotated against IMGT germline references using PyIR, a Python wrapper for IgBLAST v1.9. Reads were removed for weak V/J assignments (E-value above 1e-6), missing CDR3, stop codons, out-of-frame junctions, or ambiguous translated residues. A V3J clonotype was defined by an identical inferred V gene, J gene, and CDR3 amino acid sequence. The percentage overlap between two repertoires was calculated by dividing the number of shared unique clonotypes by the size of the smaller repertoire. Three approaches were used to assess repertoire richness: RTK rarefaction, the Chao1 estimator, and Recon v2.1 estimates of unobserved clonotypes. Generation probabilities were computed with OLGA for all TCRbeta clonotypes obtained by the gDNA method from a handful of donors. TCRdb obtained this table from immuneACCESS and retained in-frame rearrangements with V and J assigned. These tables miss some clones; where compared with another copy, unresolved V genes account for less than half of the shortfall, and the remainder is unexplained. V and J calls and clone size are those listed in that table; D and trimming were worked out from the DNA. The sample profile shows fewer than 350,000 clones; around 90% of them were found once. 15% to 20% of the sample belongs to the ten largest clones.

The donors were healthy, HIV-negative adults who had no recently reported acute infections or vaccinations. Every donor was a Caucasian adult residing in Nashville, Tennessee, USA. CD8 memory samples consisted of magnetically selected CD45RO+ cells combined with CCR7-negative CD45RA+ effector memory (TemRA) cells. After blood collection by leukapheresis, PBMCs were isolated using Ficoll-Histopaque density gradient centrifugation and then cryopreserved in the vapor phase of liquid nitrogen. Analytical flow cytometry was used to check the purity and quantity of each magnetically sorted T cell population. Genomic DNA was isolated from each sorted fraction and quantified by UV absorbance on a Nanodrop 2000c. What the authors observed across the whole study: Because the study included a small number of donors, the genetic and exposure-history diversity represented was limited. Naive subsets generally had larger estimated clonotype richness than memory subsets. Incomplete sequencing was indicated by rarefaction of sorted-subset datasets, despite the large sequencing depth. Sampling was limited to blood, and TCR repertoires in tissue likely differ from TCR repertoires in blood. Compared with non-shared clonotypes, clonotypes shared by all four sorted-subset donors had higher generation probabilities. About 5% of naive CD4, roughly 3.6% of naive CD8, 2.3% of memory CD4, and over 0.35% of memory CD8 clonotypes were shared across several donors. Based on pairwise subsampling, the degree of clonotype sharing among donors was expected to be affected by sequencing depth.

About this clone itself: Its antigen remains undetermined. There are no base qualities to consult, and no much larger clone falls within one base.

The sequenced material came from memory CD8+ T cells sorted from blood. The label giving this sample's cell subset or site can be read as: CD45RO+ cells pooled with CCR7-negative TemRA cells. The clonotype originates from a man between 18 and 29 years old in good health. Recombination joined TRBV7-2 with TRBJ2-7; 10 central nucleotides agree with TRBD2. For the CDR3, the sequence is CASSLLLAGPYEQYF. The sequenced DNA: TGTGCCAGCAGCTTATTACTAGCGGGACCCTACGAGCAGTACTTC.